This entry concerns a single T cell receptor beta chain. Time point defined: 2014-2015 season, pre-vaccination. Excluded were substance abuse, HIV/AIDS, active cancer, immunomodulatory drugs and active illness. There are 14 residues in the CDR3. Per germline, CDR1 SGHTS and CDR2 YDEGEE. Trimming took 5 bases from V and 5 from J, leaving 16 bases between them. Generated by immunoSEQ multiplex PCR, the TCRdb table keeps only in-frame clones and is missing some. There are about 8,700 clones in the sample; about 77% occur only once, and 3.1% lies in the top ten. The sample is drawn from a study of follicular helper T cells after annual influenza vaccination. About the study: Days 0, 7 and 28 post-vaccination were the blood draw times.

This material consisted of CXCR5+ CD38- circulating T follicular helper cells from blood, taken on the day of influenza vaccination. The subset was: circulating Tfh, non-naive CD4+CXCR5+PD-1+ (ICOS+CD38+ or ICOS-CD38-). The TCR was taken from an adult who received the influenza vaccine. This chain connects TRBV5-8 to TRBJ2-5, with TRBD2 as a possible D gene (6 bases). As DNA, the CDR3 is TGTGCCAGCAGAATACCCGGGAGCGGGGAGACCCAGTACTTC. Translated: CASRIPGSGETQYF.